These 5 T cell receptor beta chains share one sample of origin, sequenced in a study of cytomegalovirus exposure and HLA in healthy donors. Profiled with immunoSEQ multiplex PCR; TCRdb holds only in-frame clones, not every one. The sample carries more than 250,000 clones, less than 95% recorded once. Material: PBMCs. The origin of the receptors is a woman aged 30 to 39 in good health and CMV-seronegative.

This clone was seen just once. The V and J genes are TRBV13 and TRBJ2-5; TRBD2 aligns across 13 bases. This CDR3 has 16 amino acids. Germline V lookup: CDR1 PRHDT, CDR2 FYEKMQ (reference sequence). Trimming took 5 bases from V and 4 from J; bases not matched to a gene: 7. The chain's CDR3 is CASSHGLAGERETQYF. DNA for the CDR3: TGTGCCAGCAGCCACGGACTAGCGGGGGAGAGAGAGACCCAGTACTTC.

This clone appeared a few times. CDR3 nucleotide sequence: TGTGCCAGCAGCTCCCAGGGGGCCTACGAGCAGTACTTC. This codes for CASSSQGAYEQYF. This sequence joins TRBV9 and TRBJ2-7; 7 bases match TRBD1. V shed 4 bases, J shed 2 bases, and the junction held 3 bases outside the gene matches. This CDR3 has 13 amino acids. Per the germline V gene, CDR1 is SGDLS and CDR2 is YYNGEE.

This chain uses TRBV4-1 with TRBJ2-6; no reliable D call. This CDR3 is built from 15 residues. Deletions cut 1 base from V and 0 bases from J, with 4 bases between. Germline V gene data show CDR1 as MGHRA and CDR2 as YSYEKL. The CDR3 nucleotides are TGCGCCAGCAGCCAAGCCCACTCTGGGGCCAACGTCCTGACTTTC. It encodes CASSQAHSGANVLTF.

This sequence joins TRBV23-1 and TRBJ2-5, with 8 bases identical to TRBD2. TRBV23-1 is reported as an ORF; its role is uncertain. V dropped 0 bases and J dropped 2; count of bases not matched to a gene: 5. The CDR3 extends over 16 amino acids. In nucleotides, the CDR3 is TGCGCCAGCAGTCAATCGGAGCGGGGGCGGCAAGAGACCCAGTACTTC. Protein: CASSQSERGRQETQYF.

The J gene is TRBJ1-5, the V gene TRBV5-5, with D unclear. The length of the CDR3 is 14 residues. V lost 6 bases and J 7 bases, leaving 17 bases between the germline ends. Germline values: CDR1 SGHKS, CDR2 YYEKEE (reference sequence). CDR3 protein: CASTLSGVGQPQHF. The CDR3 DNA is TGTGCCAGCACCCTGAGCGGGGTAGGACAGCCCCAGCATTTT.